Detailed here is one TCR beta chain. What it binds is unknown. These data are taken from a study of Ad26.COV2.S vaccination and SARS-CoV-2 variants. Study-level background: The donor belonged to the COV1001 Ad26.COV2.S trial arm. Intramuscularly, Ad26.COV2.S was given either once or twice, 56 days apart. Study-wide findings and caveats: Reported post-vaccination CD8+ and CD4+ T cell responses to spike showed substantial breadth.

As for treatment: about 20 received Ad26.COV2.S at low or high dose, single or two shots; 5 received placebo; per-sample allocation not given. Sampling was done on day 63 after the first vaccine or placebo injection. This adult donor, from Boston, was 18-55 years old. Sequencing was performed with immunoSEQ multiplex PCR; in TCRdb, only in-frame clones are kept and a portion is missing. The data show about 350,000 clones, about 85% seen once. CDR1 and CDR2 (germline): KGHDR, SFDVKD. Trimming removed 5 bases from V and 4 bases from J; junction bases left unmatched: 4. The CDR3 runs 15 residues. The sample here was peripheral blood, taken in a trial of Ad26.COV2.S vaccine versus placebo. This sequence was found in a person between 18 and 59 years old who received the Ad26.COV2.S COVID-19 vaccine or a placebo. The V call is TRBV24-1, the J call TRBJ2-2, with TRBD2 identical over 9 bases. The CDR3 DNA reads TGTGCCACCAGTGCTCTAGCGGGATTCACCGGGGAGCTGTTTTTT. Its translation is CATSALAGFTGELFF.